This entry concerns a single T cell receptor (beta chain). The antigen is not known. Data came from immunoSEQ multiplex PCR; TCRdb stores just in-frame clones and leaves some out. Altogether 1,400,000 or so clones are present, around 98.5% being singletons, with the ten largest covering 0.36%. Trimming shortened V by 3 bases and J by 7 bases, and 12 bases separated the two germline ends. The CDR3 runs to 13 residues. Germline CDR1 is LNHDA and CDR2 is SQIVND (reference sequence). This sample was taken from a study of shared clonotypes between healthy human individuals. Study-level information: Each donor's CD4 naive and CD4 memory cells filled three plates apiece, CD8 naive two, and CD8 memory one.

Study results and limitations: The study found lower generation probabilities in non-shared clonotypes than in those shared by all four donors. It was only blood that was sampled, and tissue repertoires likely differ.

The sequencing input was naive CD4+ T cells sorted from blood. Subset reported: CD45RA+ positively selected. The rearrangement joins TRBV19 to TRBJ2-5; D tentatively fits TRBD1 or TRBD2 (5 bases each). The receptor comes from a young man in good health. The CDR3: CASSIAQRGTQYF. The DNA of the CDR3 is TGTGCCAGTAGTATCGCGCAGAGGGGGACCCAGTACTTC.